This T cell receptor beta chain comes out of a study of blood T cell repertoires in COVID-19. At the level of the study: Collection of acute and convalescent COVID-19 samples took place in the United States, Italy and Spain. The analysed material was cDNA or gDNA that came from T cells, B-cell-depleted T cells, or PBMCs.

Under the authors' procedure: Estimation of nucleated cell counts was performed using reference gene primer amplification. Sequenced by immunoSEQ multiplex PCR; TCRdb stores in-frame clones only, minus some. Clone size and the V and J calls come from that table; the DNA yielded D and trimming. The table records 110,000 or so clones, 81% of them present only once. CDR1 and CDR2 (germline): MDHEN, SYDVKM. The CDR3 runs 15 residues. V lost 3 bases to trimming and J lost 7 bases, with 16 bases between them. This clone showed up just a few times. This chain joins TRBV28 and TRBJ2-1; possibly TRBD2 for D (7 bases). The TCR comes from a man over 45 with acute or convalescent COVID-19. Sequenced input: peripheral blood. Here the CDR3 reads CASSLRGGSGNEQFF. The CDR3, as DNA: TGTGCCAGCAGTTTGAGGGGGGGTTCGGGAAATGAGCAGTTCTTC.